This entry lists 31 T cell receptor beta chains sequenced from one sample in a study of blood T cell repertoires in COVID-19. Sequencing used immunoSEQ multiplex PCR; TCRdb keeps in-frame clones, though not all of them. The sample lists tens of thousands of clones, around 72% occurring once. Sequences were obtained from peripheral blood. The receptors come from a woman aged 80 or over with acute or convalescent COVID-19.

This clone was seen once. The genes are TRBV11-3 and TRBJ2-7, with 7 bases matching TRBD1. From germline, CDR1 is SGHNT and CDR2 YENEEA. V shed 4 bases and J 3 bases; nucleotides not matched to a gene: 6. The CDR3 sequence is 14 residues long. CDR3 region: CASSSGTDSYEQYF. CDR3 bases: TGTGCCAGCAGCTCCGGGACAGACAGCTACGAGCAGTACTTC.

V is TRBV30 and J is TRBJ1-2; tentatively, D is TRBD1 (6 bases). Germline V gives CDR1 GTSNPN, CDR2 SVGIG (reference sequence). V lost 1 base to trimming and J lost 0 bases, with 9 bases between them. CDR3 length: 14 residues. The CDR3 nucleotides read TGTGCCTGGAGTGGGGACAATGCTAACTATGGCTACACCTTC. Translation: CAWSGDNANYGYTF.

The CDR3 nucleotides are TGTGCCAGCAGCTTGTCCCCTAGCGGGGGGGCTTTTAAAACGCCGGTCGAGCAGTACTTC. Translation: CASSLSPSGGAFKTPVEQYF. V gene TRBV13 combines with J gene TRBJ2-7; 12 bases are shared with TRBD2. The CDR3 runs 20 residues. Germline V lookup: CDR1 PRHDT, CDR2 FYEKMQ (reference sequence). The V and J ends lost 3 bases and 6 bases, in that order; junction bases with no gene match: 21.

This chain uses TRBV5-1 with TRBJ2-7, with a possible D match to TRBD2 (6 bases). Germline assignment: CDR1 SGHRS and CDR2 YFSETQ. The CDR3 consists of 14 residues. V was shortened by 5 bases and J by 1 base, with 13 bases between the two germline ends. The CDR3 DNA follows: TGCGCCAGCAGTTTCGACGGGAGTTCCTACGAGCAGTACTTC. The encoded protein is CASSFDGSSYEQYF.

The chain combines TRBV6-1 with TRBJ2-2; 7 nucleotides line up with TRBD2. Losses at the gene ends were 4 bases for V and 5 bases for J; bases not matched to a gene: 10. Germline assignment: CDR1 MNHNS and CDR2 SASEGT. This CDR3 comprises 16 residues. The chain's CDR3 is CASSGWGVGRTGELFF. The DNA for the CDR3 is TGTGCCAGCAGTGGTTGGGGGGTCGGGAGGACCGGGGAGCTGTTTTTT.

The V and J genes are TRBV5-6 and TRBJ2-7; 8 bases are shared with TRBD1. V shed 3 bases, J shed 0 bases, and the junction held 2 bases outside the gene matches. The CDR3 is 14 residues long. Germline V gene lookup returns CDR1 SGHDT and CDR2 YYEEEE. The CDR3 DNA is TGTGCCAGCAGCTCGACAGGGGTCTCCTACGAGCAGTACTTC. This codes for CASSSTGVSYEQYF.

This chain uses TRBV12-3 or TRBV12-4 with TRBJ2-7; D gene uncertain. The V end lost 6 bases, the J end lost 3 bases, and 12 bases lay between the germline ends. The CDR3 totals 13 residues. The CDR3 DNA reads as TGTGCCAGCAGCCGGAGTTATAGCTACGAGCAGTACTTC. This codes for CASSRSYSYEQYF.

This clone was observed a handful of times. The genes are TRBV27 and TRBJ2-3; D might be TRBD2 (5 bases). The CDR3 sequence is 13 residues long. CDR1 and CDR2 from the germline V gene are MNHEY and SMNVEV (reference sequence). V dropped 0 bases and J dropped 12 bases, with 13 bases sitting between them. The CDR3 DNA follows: TGTGCCAGCAGTTTATCGCCCACCAGCGGCCAGTATTTT. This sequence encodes CASSLSPTSGQYF.

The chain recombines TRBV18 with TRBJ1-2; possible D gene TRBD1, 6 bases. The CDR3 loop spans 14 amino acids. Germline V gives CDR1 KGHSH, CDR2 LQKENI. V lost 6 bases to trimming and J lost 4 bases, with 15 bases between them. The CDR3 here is CASSPPGDTYGYTF. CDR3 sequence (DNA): TGTGCCAGCTCGCCCCCCGGGGACACCTATGGCTACACCTTC.

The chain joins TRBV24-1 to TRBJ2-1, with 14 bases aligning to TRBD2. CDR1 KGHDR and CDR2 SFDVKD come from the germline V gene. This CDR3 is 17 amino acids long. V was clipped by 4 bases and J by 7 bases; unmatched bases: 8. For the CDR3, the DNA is TGTGCCACCAGTGACTCTGGACTAGCGGGAGGCAGGAATGAGCAGTTCTTC. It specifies CATSDSGLAGGRNEQFF.

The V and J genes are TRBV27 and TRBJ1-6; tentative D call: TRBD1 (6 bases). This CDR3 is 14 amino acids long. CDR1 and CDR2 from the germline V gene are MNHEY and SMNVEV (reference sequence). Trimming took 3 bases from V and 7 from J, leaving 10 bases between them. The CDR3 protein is CASSFRGGNSPLHF. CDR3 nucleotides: TGTGCCAGCAGTTTCAGGGGAGGGAATTCACCCCTCCACTTT.

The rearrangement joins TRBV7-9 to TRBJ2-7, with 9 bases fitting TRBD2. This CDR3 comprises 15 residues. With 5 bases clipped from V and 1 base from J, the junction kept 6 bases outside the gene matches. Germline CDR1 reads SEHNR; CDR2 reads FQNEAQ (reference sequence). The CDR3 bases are TGTGCCAGCAGCCCGACTAGCGGCTATTCCTACGAGCAGTACTTC. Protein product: CASSPTSGYSYEQYF.

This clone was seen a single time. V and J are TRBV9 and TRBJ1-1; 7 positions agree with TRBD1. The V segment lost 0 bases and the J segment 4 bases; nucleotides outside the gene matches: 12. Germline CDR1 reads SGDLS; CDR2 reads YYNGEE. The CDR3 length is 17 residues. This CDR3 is CASSVDPGQALGTEAFF. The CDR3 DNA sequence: TGTGCCAGCAGCGTAGATCCCGGACAGGCCCTTGGCACTGAAGCTTTCTTT.

As DNA, the CDR3 is TGCGCCAGCAGCCAATCCTTTCGCAGGGACTATGGCTACACCTTC. Its protein is CASSQSFRRDYGYTF. The chain recombines TRBV4-1 with TRBJ1-2; maybe TRBD1 (5 bases). V was pared by 2 bases and J by 3 bases, with 13 bases between. In germline, CDR1 is MGHRA, CDR2 YSYEKL. The CDR3 has 15 residues.

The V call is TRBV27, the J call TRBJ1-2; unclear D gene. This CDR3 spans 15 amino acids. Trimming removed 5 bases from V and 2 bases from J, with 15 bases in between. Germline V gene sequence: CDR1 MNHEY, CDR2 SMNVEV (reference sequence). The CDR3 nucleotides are TGTGCCAGCAGTCCCCTCGGTGGGGAGAACTATGGCTACACCTTC. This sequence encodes CASSPLGGENYGYTF.

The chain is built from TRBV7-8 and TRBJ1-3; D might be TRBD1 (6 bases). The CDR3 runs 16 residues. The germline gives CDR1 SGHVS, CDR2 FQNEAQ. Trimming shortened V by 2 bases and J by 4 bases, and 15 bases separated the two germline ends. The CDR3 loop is CASSLFLPGQGNTIYF. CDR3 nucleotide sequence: TGTGCCAGCAGCTTATTTCTACCAGGACAGGGAAACACCATATATTTT.

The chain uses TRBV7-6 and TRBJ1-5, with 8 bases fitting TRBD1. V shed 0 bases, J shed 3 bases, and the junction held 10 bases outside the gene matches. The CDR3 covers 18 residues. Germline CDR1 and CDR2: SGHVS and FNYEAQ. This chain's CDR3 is CASSLAAPGQAFNQPQHF. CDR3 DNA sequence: TGTGCCAGCAGCTTAGCGGCCCCGGGACAGGCGTTCAATCAGCCCCAGCATTTT.

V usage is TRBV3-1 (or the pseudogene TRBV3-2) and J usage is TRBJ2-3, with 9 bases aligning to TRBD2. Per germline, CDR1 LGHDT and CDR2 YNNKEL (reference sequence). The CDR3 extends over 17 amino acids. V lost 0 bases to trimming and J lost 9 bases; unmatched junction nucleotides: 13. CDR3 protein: CASSQDIGGGASGTQYF. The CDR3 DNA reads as TGTGCCAGCAGCCAAGATATCGGCGGGGGGGCCTCAGGCACGCAGTATTTT.

CDR3 bases: TGTGCCAGCAGGGGGCTACAGGGTAGGCCTTTCTTT. This encodes CASRGLQGRPFF. This chain links TRBV7-2 with TRBJ1-1; D might be TRBD1 (6 bases). The CDR3 is made up of 12 amino acids. The germline V gene encodes CDR1 SGHTA and CDR2 FQGNSA. The V end was cut by 6 bases, the J end by 12 bases, with 17 bases between.

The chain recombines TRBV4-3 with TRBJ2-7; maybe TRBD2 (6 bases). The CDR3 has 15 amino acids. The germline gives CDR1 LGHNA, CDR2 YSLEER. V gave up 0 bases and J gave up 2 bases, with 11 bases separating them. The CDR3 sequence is CASSQDLGRTYEQYF. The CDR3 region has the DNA TGCGCCAGCAGCCAAGATTTAGGGAGGACCTACGAGCAGTACTTC.

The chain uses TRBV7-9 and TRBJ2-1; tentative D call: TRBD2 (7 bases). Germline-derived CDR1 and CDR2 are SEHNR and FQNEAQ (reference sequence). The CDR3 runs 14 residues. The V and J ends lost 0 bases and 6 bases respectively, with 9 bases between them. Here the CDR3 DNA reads TGTGCCAGCAGCTTAGCGGGGGGGCCCAATGAGCAGTTCTTC. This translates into CASSLAGGPNEQFF. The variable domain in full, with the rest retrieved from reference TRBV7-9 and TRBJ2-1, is DTGVSQNPRHKITKRGQNVTFRCDPISEHNRLYWYRQTLGQGPEFLTYFQNEAQLEKSRLLSDRFSAERPKGSFSTLEIQRTEQGDSAMYLCASSLAGGPNEQFFGPGTRLTVL.

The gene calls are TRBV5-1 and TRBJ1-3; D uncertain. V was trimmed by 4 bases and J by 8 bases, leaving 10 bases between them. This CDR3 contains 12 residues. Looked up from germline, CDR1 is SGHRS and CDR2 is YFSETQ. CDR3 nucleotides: TGCGCCAGCAGCCCCGAGGGTGACACCATATATTTT. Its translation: CASSPEGDTIYF.

This chain's CDR3 is CASSRGGGSYNEQFF. The DNA of the CDR3 is TGTGCCAGCAGTCGGGGGGGCGGGTCCTACAATGAGCAGTTCTTC. The rearrangement links TRBV28 to TRBJ2-1, with 8 nucleotides matching TRBD2. V trimming: 5 bases; J trimming: 1 base; junction bases outside the gene matches: 4. Germline CDR1 and CDR2: MDHEN and SYDVKM. The CDR3 runs 15 residues.

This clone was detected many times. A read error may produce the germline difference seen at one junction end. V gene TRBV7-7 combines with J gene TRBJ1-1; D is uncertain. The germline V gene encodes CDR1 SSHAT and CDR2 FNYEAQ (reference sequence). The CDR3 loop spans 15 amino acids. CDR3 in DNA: TGTGCTAGCAGTCTTAGGGTGGAGGGGAACACTGAAGCTTTCTTT. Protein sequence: CASSLRVEGNTEAFF.

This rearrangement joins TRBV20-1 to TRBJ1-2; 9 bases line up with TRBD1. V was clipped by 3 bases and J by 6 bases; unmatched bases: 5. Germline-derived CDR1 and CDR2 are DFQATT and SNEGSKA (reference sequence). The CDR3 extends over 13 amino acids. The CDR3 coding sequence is TGCAGTGCTAGTACAGGGGGCGCAGATGGCTACACCTTC. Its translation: CSASTGGADGYTF.

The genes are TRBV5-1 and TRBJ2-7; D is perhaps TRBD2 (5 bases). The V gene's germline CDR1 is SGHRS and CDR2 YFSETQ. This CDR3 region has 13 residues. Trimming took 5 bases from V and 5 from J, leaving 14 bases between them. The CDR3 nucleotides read TGCGCCAGCAGTAACGAAGGGAGTAACGAGCAGTACTTC. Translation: CASSNEGSNEQYF.

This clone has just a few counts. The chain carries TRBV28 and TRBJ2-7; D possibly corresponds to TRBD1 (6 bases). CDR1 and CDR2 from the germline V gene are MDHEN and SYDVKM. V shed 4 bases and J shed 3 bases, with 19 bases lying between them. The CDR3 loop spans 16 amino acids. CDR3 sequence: CASSSPAGTSGYEQYF. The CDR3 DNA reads TGTGCCAGCAGTTCACCGGCCGGGACAAGCGGCTACGAGCAGTACTTC.

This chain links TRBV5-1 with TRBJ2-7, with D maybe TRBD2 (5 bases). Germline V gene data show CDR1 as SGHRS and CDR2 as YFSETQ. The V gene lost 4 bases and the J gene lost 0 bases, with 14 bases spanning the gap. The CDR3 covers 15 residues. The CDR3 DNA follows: TGCGCCAGCAGCACCACCTGGGAGAGCTCCTACGAGCAGTACTTC. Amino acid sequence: CASSTTWESSYEQYF.

The CDR3 DNA follows: TGTGCCAGCAGACGCGGGGGGGACAACACCGGGGAGCTGTTTTTT. Translating gives CASRRGGDNTGELFF. This rearrangement joins TRBV6-4 to TRBJ2-2; 9 nucleotides agree with TRBD2. Germline V CDR1 and CDR2: MRHNA, SNTAGT. V lost 6 bases to trimming and J lost 2 bases; unmatched junction nucleotides: 4. The CDR3 is made up of 15 amino acids.

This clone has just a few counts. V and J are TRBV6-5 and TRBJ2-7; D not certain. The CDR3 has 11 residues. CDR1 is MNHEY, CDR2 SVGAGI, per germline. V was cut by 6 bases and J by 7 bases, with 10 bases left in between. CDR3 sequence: CASSRGDEQYF. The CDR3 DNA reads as TGTGCCAGCAGCCGAGGCGATGAGCAGTACTTC.

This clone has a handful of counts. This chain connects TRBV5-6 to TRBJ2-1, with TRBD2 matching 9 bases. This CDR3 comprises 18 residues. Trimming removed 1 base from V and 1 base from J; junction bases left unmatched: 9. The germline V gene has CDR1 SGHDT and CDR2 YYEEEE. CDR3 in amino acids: CASSLSIAGEGSYNEQFF. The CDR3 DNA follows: TGTGCCAGCAGCTTGAGTATAGCGGGAGAGGGGTCCTACAATGAGCAGTTCTTC.